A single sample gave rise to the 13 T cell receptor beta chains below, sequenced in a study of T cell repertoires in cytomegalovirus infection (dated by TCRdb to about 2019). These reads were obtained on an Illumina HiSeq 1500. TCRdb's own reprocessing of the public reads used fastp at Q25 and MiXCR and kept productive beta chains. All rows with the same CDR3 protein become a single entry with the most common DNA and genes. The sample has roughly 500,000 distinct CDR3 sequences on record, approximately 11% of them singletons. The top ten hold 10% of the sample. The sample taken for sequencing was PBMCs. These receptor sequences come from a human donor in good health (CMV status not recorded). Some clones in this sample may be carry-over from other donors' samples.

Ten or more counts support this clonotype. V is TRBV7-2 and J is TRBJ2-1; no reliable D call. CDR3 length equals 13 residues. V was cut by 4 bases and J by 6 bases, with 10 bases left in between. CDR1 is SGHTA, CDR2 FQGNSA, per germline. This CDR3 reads CASSSPLSNEQFF. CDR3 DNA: TGTGCCAGCAGCTCCCCACTCAGCAATGAGCAGTTCTTC.

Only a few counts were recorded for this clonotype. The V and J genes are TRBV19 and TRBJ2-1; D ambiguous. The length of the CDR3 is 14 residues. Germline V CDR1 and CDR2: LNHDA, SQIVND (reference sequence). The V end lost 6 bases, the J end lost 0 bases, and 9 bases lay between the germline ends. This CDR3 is CASRPESSYNEQFF. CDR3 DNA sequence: TGTGCCAGTAGGCCGGAGAGCTCCTACAATGAGCAGTTCTTC.

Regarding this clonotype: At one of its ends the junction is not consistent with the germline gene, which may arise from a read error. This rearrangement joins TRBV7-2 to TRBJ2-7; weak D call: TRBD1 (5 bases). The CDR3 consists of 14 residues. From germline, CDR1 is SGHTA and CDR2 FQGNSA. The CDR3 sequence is CASGLDQGGYEQYF. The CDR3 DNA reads TGTGCCAGCGGCTTAGATCAGGGTGGGTACGAGCAGTACTTC.

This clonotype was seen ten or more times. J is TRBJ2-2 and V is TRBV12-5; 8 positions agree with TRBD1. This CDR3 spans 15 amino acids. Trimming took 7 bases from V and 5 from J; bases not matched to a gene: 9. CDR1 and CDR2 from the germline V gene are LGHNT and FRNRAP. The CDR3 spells CASDFDRGRTGELFF. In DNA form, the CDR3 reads TGTGCTAGTGACTTCGACAGGGGCCGGACCGGGGAGCTGTTTTTT.

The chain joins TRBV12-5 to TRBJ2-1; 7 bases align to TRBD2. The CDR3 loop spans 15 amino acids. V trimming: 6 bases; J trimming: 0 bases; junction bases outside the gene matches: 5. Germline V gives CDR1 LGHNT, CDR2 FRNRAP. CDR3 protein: CASGGGESSYNEQFF. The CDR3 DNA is TGTGCTAGTGGGGGGGGGGAATCCTCCTACAATGAGCAGTTCTTC.

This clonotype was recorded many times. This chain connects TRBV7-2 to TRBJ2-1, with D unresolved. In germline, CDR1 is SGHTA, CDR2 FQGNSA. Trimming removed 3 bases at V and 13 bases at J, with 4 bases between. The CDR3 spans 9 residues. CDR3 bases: TGTGCCAGCAGCTTGGGTCAGTTCTTC. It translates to CASSLGQFF.

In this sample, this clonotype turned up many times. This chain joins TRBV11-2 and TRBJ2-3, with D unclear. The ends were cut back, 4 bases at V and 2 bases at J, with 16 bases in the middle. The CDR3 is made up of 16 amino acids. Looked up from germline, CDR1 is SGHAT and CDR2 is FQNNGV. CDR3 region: CASSWGRIPATDTQYF. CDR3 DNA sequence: TGTGCCAGCAGCTGGGGAAGGATACCAGCCACAGATACGCAGTATTTT.

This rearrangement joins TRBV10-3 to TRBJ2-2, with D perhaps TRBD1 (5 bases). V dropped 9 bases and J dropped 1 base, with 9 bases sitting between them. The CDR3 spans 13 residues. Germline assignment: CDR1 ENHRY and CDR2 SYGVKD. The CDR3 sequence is CAIGRENTGELFF. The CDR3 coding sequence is TGTGCCATTGGCAGGGAGAACACCGGGGAGCTGTTTTTT.

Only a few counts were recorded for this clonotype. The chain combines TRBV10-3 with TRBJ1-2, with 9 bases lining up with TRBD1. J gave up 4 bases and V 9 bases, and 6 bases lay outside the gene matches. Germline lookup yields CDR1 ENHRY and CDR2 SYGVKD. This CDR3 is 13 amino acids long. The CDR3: CAILQGASYGYTF. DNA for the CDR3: TGTGCCATTCTACAGGGGGCCAGCTATGGCTACACCTTC.

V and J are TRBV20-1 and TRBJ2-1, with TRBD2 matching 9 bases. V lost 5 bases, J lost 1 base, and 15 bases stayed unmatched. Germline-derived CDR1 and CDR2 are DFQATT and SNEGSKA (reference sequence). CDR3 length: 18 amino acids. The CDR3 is CSAWGESSGSLSYNEQFF. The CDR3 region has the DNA TGCAGTGCTTGGGGCGAGAGTAGCGGGAGTCTTTCCTACAATGAGCAGTTCTTC.

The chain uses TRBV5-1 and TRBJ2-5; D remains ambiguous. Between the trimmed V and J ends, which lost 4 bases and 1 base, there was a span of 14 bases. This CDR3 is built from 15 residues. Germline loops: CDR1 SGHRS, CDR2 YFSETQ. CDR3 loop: CASSESPGAQETQYF. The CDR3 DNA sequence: TGCGCCAGCAGCGAATCTCCGGGCGCCCAAGAGACCCAGTACTTC.

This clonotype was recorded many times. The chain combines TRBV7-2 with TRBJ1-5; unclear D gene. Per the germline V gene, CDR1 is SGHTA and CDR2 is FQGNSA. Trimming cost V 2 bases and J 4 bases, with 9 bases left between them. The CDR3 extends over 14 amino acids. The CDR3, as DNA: TGTGCCAGCAGCTTAAACCTAGGGAATCAGCCCCAGCATTTT. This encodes CASSLNLGNQPQHF. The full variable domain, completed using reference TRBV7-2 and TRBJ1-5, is GAGVSQSPSNKVTEKGKDVELRCDPISGHTALYWYRQSLGQGLEFLIYFQGNSAPDKSGLPSDRFSAERTGGSVSTLTIQRTQQEDSAVYLCASSLNLGNQPQHFGDGTRLSIL.

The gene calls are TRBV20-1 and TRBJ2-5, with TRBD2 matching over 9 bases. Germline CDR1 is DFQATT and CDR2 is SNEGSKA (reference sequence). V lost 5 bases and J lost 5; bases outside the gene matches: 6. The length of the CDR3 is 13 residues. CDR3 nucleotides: TGCAGTGCTGAAGCGGGAGGACGGGAGACCCAGTACTTC. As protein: CSAEAGGRETQYF.